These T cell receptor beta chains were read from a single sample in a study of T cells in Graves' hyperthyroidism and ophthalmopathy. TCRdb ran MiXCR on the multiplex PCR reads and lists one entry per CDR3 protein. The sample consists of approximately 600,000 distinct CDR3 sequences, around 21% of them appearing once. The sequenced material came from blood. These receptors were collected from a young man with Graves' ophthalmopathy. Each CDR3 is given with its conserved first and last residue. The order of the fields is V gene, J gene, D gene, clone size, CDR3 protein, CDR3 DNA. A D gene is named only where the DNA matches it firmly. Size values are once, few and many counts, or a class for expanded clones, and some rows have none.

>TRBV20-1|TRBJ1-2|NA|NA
CSASYGYTF
TGCAGTGCCTCCTATGGCTACACCTTC
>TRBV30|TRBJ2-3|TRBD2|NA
CAWSSVLTSGSSQYF
TGTGCCTGGAGTTCGGTGTTGACTAGCGGGAGTTCGCAGTATTTT
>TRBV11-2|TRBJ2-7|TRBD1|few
CASSFPGTGLFEQYF
TGTGCCAGCAGCTTTCCAGGGACAGGGTTGTTTGAGCAGTACTTC
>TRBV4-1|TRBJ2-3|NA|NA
CASSQLGSDTQYF
TGCGCCAGCAGCCAACTAGGGTCCGATACGCAGTATTTT
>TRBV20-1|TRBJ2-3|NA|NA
CSAPKLDTDTQYF
TGCAGTGCACCAAAACTAGACACAGATACGCAGTATTTT
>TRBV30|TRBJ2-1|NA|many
CAWSPDTSYNEQFF
TGTGCCTGGAGTCCAGACACCTCCTACAATGAGCAGTTCTTC
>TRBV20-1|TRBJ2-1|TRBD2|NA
CSAISLAGNNEQFF
TGCAGTGCTATTTCCCTAGCGGGCAACAATGAGCAGTTCTTC
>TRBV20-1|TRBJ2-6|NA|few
CSARVQGLSSGANVLTF
TGCAGTGCTAGGGTTCAGGGGTTGAGCTCTGGGGCCAACGTCCTGACTTTC
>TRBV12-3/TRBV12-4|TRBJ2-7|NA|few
CASSFRTYEQYF
TGTGCCAGCAGTTTTAGGACCTACGAGCAGTACTTC
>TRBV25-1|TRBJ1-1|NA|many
CASSGVSGYIPMNTEAFF
TGTGCCAGCAGTGGGGTGTCGGGGTACATCCCCATGAACACTGAAGCTTTCTTT
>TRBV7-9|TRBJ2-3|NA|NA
CASSAQRVTSTDTQYF
TGTGCCAGCAGCGCCCAGCGGGTAACTAGCACAGATACGCAGTATTTT
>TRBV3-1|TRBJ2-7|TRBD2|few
CASSNGLAGGWEQYF
TGTGCCAGCAGCAACGGACTAGCGGGAGGGTGGGAGCAGTACTTC
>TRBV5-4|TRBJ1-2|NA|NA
CASSGRPAGRKGDGYTF
TGTGCCAGCAGCGGCCGCCCTGCAGGGAGGAAAGGGGATGGCTACACCTTC
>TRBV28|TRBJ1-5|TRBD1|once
CASRVIGTANQPQHF
TGTGCCAGCAGAGTTATCGGGACAGCTAATCAGCCCCAGCATTTT
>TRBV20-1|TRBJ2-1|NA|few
CSATVQGLYNEQFF
TGCAGTGCTACTGTACAGGGACTCTACAATGAGCAGTTCTTC
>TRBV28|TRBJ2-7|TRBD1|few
CASSFYPGQRYYEQYF
TGTGCCAGCAGTTTCTACCCGGGACAGAGGTATTACGAGCAGTACTTC
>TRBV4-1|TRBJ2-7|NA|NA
CASSLQRDLPYEQYF
TGCGCCAGCAGCCTCCAGAGGGACTTGCCCTACGAGCAGTACTTC
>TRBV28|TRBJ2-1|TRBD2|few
CASVQTSGNNEQFF
TGTGCCAGCGTACAGACTAGCGGGAACAATGAGCAGTTCTTC
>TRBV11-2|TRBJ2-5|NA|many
CASSLVVGRETQYF
TGTGCCAGCAGCTTAGTTGTGGGGCGGGAGACCCAGTACTTC
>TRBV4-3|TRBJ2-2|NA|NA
CASSQDSYTGELFF
TGCGCCAGCAGCCAAGACAGTTACACCGGGGAGCTGTTTTTT
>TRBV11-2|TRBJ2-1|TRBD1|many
CASETVLEGQTYNEQFF
TGTGCCAGCGAGACCGTACTAGAGGGACAGACCTACAATGAGCAGTTCTTC
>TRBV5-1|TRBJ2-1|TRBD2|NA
CASSSQTSGSLNEQFF
TGCGCCAGCAGCTCCCAAACTAGCGGGAGTCTAAATGAGCAGTTCTTC